A selection of T cell receptor beta chains follows, all from one sample in a study of blood T cell repertoires in COVID-19. The data were produced by immunoSEQ multiplex PCR, yet TCRdb's version contains in-frame clones alone and is incomplete. The data contain hundreds of thousands of clones, 75% to 90% of them seen just once; the ten biggest clones take up roughly 1.1%. Sequenced: PBMCs or T cells enriched from blood (not recorded which). These receptors were obtained from a man in his thirties or forties who had recovered from COVID-19. CDR3s include the opening cysteine and the closing phenylalanine or tryptophan. The order of the fields is clone size, V gene, CDR3 length, D gene, J gene, CDR3 DNA, CDR3 protein. D genes are given only for firm matches. Clone size, where shown, is once, few, many, or a class for clones that have expanded.

abundance: .; v_gene: TRBV3-1/TRBV3-2; len: 15; d_gene: TRBD2; j_gene: TRBJ2-1; CDR3nt: TGTGCCAGCAGCCGGACCGGGACTAGCGGGAGTTGGCAGTTCTTC; CDR3aa: CASSRTGTSGSWQFF
abundance: .; v_gene: TRBV7-3; len: 16; d_gene: .; j_gene: TRBJ2-1; CDR3nt: TGTGCCAGCAGCTTAAAAACTAGTATCGGGTACAATGAGCAGTTCTTC; CDR3aa: CASSLKTSIGYNEQFF
abundance: .; v_gene: TRBV28; len: 15; d_gene: .; j_gene: TRBJ2-1; CDR3nt: TGTGCCAGCAGTTTTGACTTAAGCTCCTACAATGAGCAGTTCTTC; CDR3aa: CASSFDLSSYNEQFF
abundance: .; v_gene: TRBV5-1; len: 13; d_gene: TRBD1; j_gene: TRBJ2-3; CDR3nt: TGCGCCAGCGCACAGGGGGCTGCAGATACGCAGTATTTT; CDR3aa: CASAQGAADTQYF
abundance: once; v_gene: TRBV24-1; len: 14; d_gene: .; j_gene: TRBJ1-2; CDR3nt: TGTGCCACCAGTGATTTTAGAAGAAACTATGGCTACACCTTC; CDR3aa: CATSDFRRNYGYTF
abundance: once; v_gene: TRBV9; len: 15; d_gene: TRBD2; j_gene: TRBJ2-2; CDR3nt: TGTGCCAGCAGCGTAGTGAGCGGGACTTCCGGGGAGCTGTTTTTT; CDR3aa: CASSVVSGTSGELFF
abundance: .; v_gene: TRBV2; len: 15; d_gene: .; j_gene: TRBJ2-5; CDR3nt: TGTGCCAGCAGTGGGGATCGGGGAGGAATAGAGACCCAGTACTTC; CDR3aa: CASSGDRGGIETQYF
abundance: once; v_gene: TRBV27; len: 13; d_gene: .; j_gene: TRBJ1-1; CDR3nt: TGTGCCAGCAGTCCCAGGGGCGGGACTGAAGCTTTCTTT; CDR3aa: CASSPRGGTEAFF
abundance: .; v_gene: TRBV19; len: 18; d_gene: TRBD2; j_gene: TRBJ2-5; CDR3nt: TGTGCCAGTAGTAGGAGACTAGCGGGGAGGGGAATAGAAGAGACCCAGTACTTC; CDR3aa: CASSRRLAGRGIEETQYF
abundance: .; v_gene: TRBV4-2; len: 16; d_gene: TRBD2; j_gene: TRBJ2-7; CDR3nt: TGTGCCAGCAGCCAAGTAAAGACTAGCGGCTCCTACGAGCAGTACTTC; CDR3aa: CASSQVKTSGSYEQYF
abundance: .; v_gene: TRBV5-5; len: 15; d_gene: TRBD2; j_gene: TRBJ2-1; CDR3nt: TGTGCCAGCAGCGCTGGACTAGCGGGTTTCAATGAGCAGTTCTTC; CDR3aa: CASSAGLAGFNEQFF
abundance: .; v_gene: TRBV24-1; len: 12; d_gene: .; j_gene: TRBJ2-1; CDR3nt: TGTGCCACCAGTGATTTCACAGGGCGCCTTGTCTTC; CDR3aa: CATSDFTGRLVF
abundance: .; v_gene: TRBV11-2; len: 13; d_gene: .; j_gene: TRBJ1-1; CDR3nt: TGTGCCAGCAGCTGGGGGGGCCGATTTGAAGCTTTCTTT; CDR3aa: CASSWGGRFEAFF
abundance: .; v_gene: TRBV28; len: 13; d_gene: .; j_gene: TRBJ1-5; CDR3nt: TGTGCCAGCAGTACAGGGACGGGGCAGCCCCAGCATTTT; CDR3aa: CASSTGTGQPQHF
abundance: .; v_gene: TRBV19; len: 13; d_gene: .; j_gene: TRBJ1-3; CDR3nt: TGTGCCAGTAGGTTTTACAACGGAAACACCATATATTTT; CDR3aa: CASRFYNGNTIYF
abundance: once; v_gene: TRBV5-4; len: 14; d_gene: TRBD2; j_gene: TRBJ2-1; CDR3nt: TGTGCCAGCAGCATAGGACTAGCGGGAGATGAGCAGTTCTTC; CDR3aa: CASSIGLAGDEQFF
abundance: .; v_gene: TRBV18; len: 16; d_gene: TRBD1; j_gene: TRBJ1-5; CDR3nt: TGTGCCAGCTCACCAGGGACAGGGGTTGGCAATCAGCCCCAGCATTTT; CDR3aa: CASSPGTGVGNQPQHF
abundance: .; v_gene: TRBV12-3/TRBV12-4; len: 12; d_gene: .; j_gene: TRBJ1-1; CDR3nt: TGTGCCAGCAGTGCACAGCTCACTGAAGCTTTCTTT; CDR3aa: CASSAQLTEAFF
abundance: .; v_gene: TRBV5-5; len: 14; d_gene: .; j_gene: TRBJ1-6; CDR3nt: TGTGCCAGCAGCTTGGCACAGGGTGGCTCACCCCTCCACTTT; CDR3aa: CASSLAQGGSPLHF
abundance: once; v_gene: TRBV5-1; len: 17; d_gene: TRBD1; j_gene: TRBJ1-5; CDR3nt: TGCGCCAGCAGCATCGCAGGGGGCGGAGGTGGCAATCAGCCCCAGCATTTT; CDR3aa: CASSIAGGGGGNQPQHF
abundance: .; v_gene: TRBV10-3; len: 17; d_gene: TRBD2; j_gene: TRBJ2-1; CDR3nt: TGTGCCATCAGTGGTTCTCCAGCGGGAGGAAGCGTGAATGAGCAGTTCTTC; CDR3aa: CAISGSPAGGSVNEQFF
abundance: .; v_gene: TRBV2; len: 12; d_gene: .; j_gene: TRBJ2-7; CDR3nt: TGTGCCAGCAGATATACAGAATACGAGCAGTACTTC; CDR3aa: CASRYTEYEQYF
abundance: .; v_gene: TRBV5-6; len: 15; d_gene: TRBD2; j_gene: TRBJ2-7; CDR3nt: TGTGCCAGCAGCAGGCGGGGGATTGGGTCCCACGAGCAGTACTTC; CDR3aa: CASSRRGIGSHEQYF
abundance: .; v_gene: TRBV7-6; len: 14; d_gene: .; j_gene: TRBJ1-5; CDR3nt: TGTGCCAGCAGCTTTGGAGGGCAGGGTGAGCCCCAGCATTTT; CDR3aa: CASSFGGQGEPQHF